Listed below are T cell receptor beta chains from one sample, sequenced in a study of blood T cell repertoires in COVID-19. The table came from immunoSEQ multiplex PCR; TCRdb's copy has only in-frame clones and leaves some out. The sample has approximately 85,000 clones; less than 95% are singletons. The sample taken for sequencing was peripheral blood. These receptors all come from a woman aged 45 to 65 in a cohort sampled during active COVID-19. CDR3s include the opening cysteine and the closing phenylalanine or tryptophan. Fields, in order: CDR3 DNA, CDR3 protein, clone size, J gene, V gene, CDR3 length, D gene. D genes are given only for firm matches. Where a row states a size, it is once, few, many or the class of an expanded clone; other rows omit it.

CDR3 DNA: TGTGCCAGCAGGCGGGTAGCGGGGCCCTACGAGCAGTACTTC
CDR3 protein: CASRRVAGPYEQYF
clone size: NA
J gene: TRBJ2-7
V gene: TRBV27
CDR3 length: 14
D gene: TRBD2

CDR3 DNA: TGTGCCAGCAGCCAGCGGGAGGGGGGGTACAATGAGCAGTTCTTC
CDR3 protein: CASSQREGGYNEQFF
clone size: NA
J gene: TRBJ2-1
V gene: TRBV9
CDR3 length: 15
D gene: TRBD2

CDR3 DNA: TGCGCCAGCAGTGTAGCGGGAAACCACAATGAGCAGTTCTTC
CDR3 protein: CASSVAGNHNEQFF
clone size: NA
J gene: TRBJ2-1
V gene: TRBV10-2
CDR3 length: 14
D gene: TRBD2

CDR3 DNA: TGTGCCAGCAGGGTGCAGGTTAACGAGCAGTACTTC
CDR3 protein: CASRVQVNEQYF
clone size: NA
J gene: TRBJ2-7
V gene: TRBV25-1
CDR3 length: 12
D gene: NA

CDR3 DNA: TGTGCCAGCAGCTTGGTGGGTAGCGGGATCTCGATCTACAATGAGCAGTTCTTC
CDR3 protein: CASSLVGSGISIYNEQFF
clone size: few
J gene: TRBJ2-1
V gene: TRBV5-4
CDR3 length: 18
D gene: TRBD2

CDR3 DNA: TGTGCCACCAGTGATTTCCCTACTAGCGGCACAGATACGCAGTATTTT
CDR3 protein: CATSDFPTSGTDTQYF
clone size: NA
J gene: TRBJ2-3
V gene: TRBV24-1
CDR3 length: 16
D gene: TRBD2

CDR3 DNA: TGTGCCAGCAGTGGACAGACCACTGAAGCTTTCTTT
CDR3 protein: CASSGQTTEAFF
clone size: NA
J gene: TRBJ1-1
V gene: TRBV3-1/TRBV3-2
CDR3 length: 12
D gene: NA

CDR3 DNA: TGTGCCAGCAGACAAGAGTCCGGACAGGGGCCTAACACTGAAGCTTTCTTT
CDR3 protein: CASRQESGQGPNTEAFF
clone size: NA
J gene: TRBJ1-1
V gene: TRBV3-1/TRBV3-2
CDR3 length: 17
D gene: TRBD1

CDR3 DNA: TGTGCCAGTAGTACCGGGACACTTGGGGTGGAGACCCAGTACTTC
CDR3 protein: CASSTGTLGVETQYF
clone size: NA
J gene: TRBJ2-5
V gene: TRBV19
CDR3 length: 15
D gene: NA

CDR3 DNA: TGTGCCAGCAGTTACCTGGTCCGGGGAGAGACCCAGTACTTC
CDR3 protein: CASSYLVRGETQYF
clone size: NA
J gene: TRBJ2-5
V gene: TRBV6-2/TRBV6-3
CDR3 length: 14
D gene: NA

CDR3 DNA: TGTGCCAGCAGTTTGATGGGGAGACAGGGAAGTGGCGGCTACACCTTC
CDR3 protein: CASSLMGRQGSGGYTF
clone size: NA
J gene: TRBJ1-2
V gene: TRBV28
CDR3 length: 16
D gene: TRBD1

CDR3 DNA: TGTGCCAGCAGGAGGGCTGGGGGCAATCAGCCCCAGCATTTT
CDR3 protein: CASRRAGGNQPQHF
clone size: NA
J gene: TRBJ1-5
V gene: TRBV28
CDR3 length: 14
D gene: NA

CDR3 DNA: TGCGCCAGCAGCCTCGGGGCGGGAGGGCCGGAGGAGACCCAGTACTTC
CDR3 protein: CASSLGAGGPEETQYF
clone size: NA
J gene: TRBJ2-5
V gene: TRBV5-1
CDR3 length: 16
D gene: TRBD2

CDR3 DNA: TGTGCCAGCAGCCAAGGGGGCGTGAACACTGAAGCTTTCTTT
CDR3 protein: CASSQGGVNTEAFF
clone size: NA
J gene: TRBJ1-1
V gene: TRBV16
CDR3 length: 14
D gene: NA

CDR3 DNA: TGTGCCAGCAGTTCAGGGAGGGGATCTCGCGGCTACACCTTC
CDR3 protein: CASSSGRGSRGYTF
clone size: NA
J gene: TRBJ1-2
V gene: TRBV28
CDR3 length: 14
D gene: NA

CDR3 DNA: TGTGCCAGCTCTAACGGGGGGGAGGATCAGCCCCAGCATTTT
CDR3 protein: CASSNGGEDQPQHF
clone size: NA
J gene: TRBJ1-5
V gene: TRBV18
CDR3 length: 14
D gene: NA

CDR3 DNA: TGTGCCAGCAGCTTGAGACAGAATGAGCAGTTCTTC
CDR3 protein: CASSLRQNEQFF
clone size: NA
J gene: TRBJ2-1
V gene: TRBV5-4
CDR3 length: 12
D gene: NA

CDR3 DNA: TGTGCCAGTAGTGCAGACAGGGTCGGTGAAGCTTTCTTT
CDR3 protein: CASSADRVGEAFF
clone size: NA
J gene: TRBJ1-1
V gene: TRBV19
CDR3 length: 13
D gene: TRBD1

CDR3 DNA: TGTGCCAGCAGTCAGGGTCTGCGGGATGGGGCCAACGTCCTGACTTTC
CDR3 protein: CASSQGLRDGANVLTF
clone size: NA
J gene: TRBJ2-6
V gene: TRBV7-3
CDR3 length: 16
D gene: NA

CDR3 DNA: TGTGCCAGCAGCACATCACAGGGGGCGAGAGATTCACCCCTCCACTTT
CDR3 protein: CASSTSQGARDSPLHF
clone size: once
J gene: TRBJ1-6
V gene: TRBV9
CDR3 length: 16
D gene: TRBD1

CDR3 DNA: TGCGCCAGCAGTGACAGTTTCAATCAGCCCCAGCATTTT
CDR3 protein: CASSDSFNQPQHF
clone size: NA
J gene: TRBJ1-5
V gene: TRBV10-2
CDR3 length: 13
D gene: NA

CDR3 DNA: TGTGCCAGCAGTTTAACCCCAGGCACTGAAGCTTTCTTT
CDR3 protein: CASSLTPGTEAFF
clone size: NA
J gene: TRBJ1-1
V gene: TRBV27
CDR3 length: 13
D gene: NA

CDR3 DNA: TGTGCCAGCAGCGTAGAGGGTAGCGGGAGAATAGGGGAGCAGTTCTTC
CDR3 protein: CASSVEGSGRIGEQFF
clone size: NA
J gene: TRBJ2-1
V gene: TRBV9
CDR3 length: 16
D gene: TRBD2

CDR3 DNA: TGTGCCAGCAGCGAGGGACAGGTCCCCTCTGGAAACACCATATATTTT
CDR3 protein: CASSEGQVPSGNTIYF
clone size: NA
J gene: TRBJ1-3
V gene: TRBV7-9
CDR3 length: 16
D gene: TRBD1

CDR3 DNA: TGTGCCAGCTCTGTGCGACAGGGGGGAAACACCATATATTTT
CDR3 protein: CASSVRQGGNTIYF
clone size: NA
J gene: TRBJ1-3
V gene: TRBV2
CDR3 length: 14
D gene: TRBD1

CDR3 DNA: TGTGCCAGCAGCCCCCCTAACGGGGAGCTGTTTTTT
CDR3 protein: CASSPPNGELFF
clone size: NA
J gene: TRBJ2-2
V gene: TRBV7-3
CDR3 length: 12
D gene: NA

CDR3 DNA: TGTGCCAGCAGCTTAATGGGAGGGGTCGGCACTGAAGCTTTCTTT
CDR3 protein: CASSLMGGVGTEAFF
clone size: NA
J gene: TRBJ1-1
V gene: TRBV7-3
CDR3 length: 15
D gene: NA

CDR3 DNA: TGCGCCAGCAGCACCCGGACTAGCGGGAAAGCAGATACGCAGTATTTT
CDR3 protein: CASSTRTSGKADTQYF
clone size: once
J gene: TRBJ2-3
V gene: TRBV5-1
CDR3 length: 16
D gene: TRBD2